The sequence of this T cell receptor (beta chain) was determined in a study of blood T cell repertoires in COVID-19. Repertoires were generated with immunoSEQ multiplex PCR, while TCRdb's copy carries only in-frame clones and drops some. The repertoire holds around 230,000 clones, roughly 86% seen once, with approximately 4.3% in the top ten. The receptor comes from a woman in her 30s with acute COVID-19. Sequencing was done on a sample of PBMCs or T cells enriched from blood (not recorded which).

The CDR3 loop reads CASSPERTGNGYTF. CDR3 DNA: TGCGCCAGCAGCCCAGAAAGGACGGGGAACGGCTACACCTTC. The rearrangement uses TRBV4-1 and TRBJ1-2; unclear D gene. Germline V gene sequence: CDR1 MGHRA, CDR2 YSYEKL. This CDR3 has 14 amino acids. Trimming shortened V by 4 bases and J by 8 bases, and 17 bases separated the two germline ends.